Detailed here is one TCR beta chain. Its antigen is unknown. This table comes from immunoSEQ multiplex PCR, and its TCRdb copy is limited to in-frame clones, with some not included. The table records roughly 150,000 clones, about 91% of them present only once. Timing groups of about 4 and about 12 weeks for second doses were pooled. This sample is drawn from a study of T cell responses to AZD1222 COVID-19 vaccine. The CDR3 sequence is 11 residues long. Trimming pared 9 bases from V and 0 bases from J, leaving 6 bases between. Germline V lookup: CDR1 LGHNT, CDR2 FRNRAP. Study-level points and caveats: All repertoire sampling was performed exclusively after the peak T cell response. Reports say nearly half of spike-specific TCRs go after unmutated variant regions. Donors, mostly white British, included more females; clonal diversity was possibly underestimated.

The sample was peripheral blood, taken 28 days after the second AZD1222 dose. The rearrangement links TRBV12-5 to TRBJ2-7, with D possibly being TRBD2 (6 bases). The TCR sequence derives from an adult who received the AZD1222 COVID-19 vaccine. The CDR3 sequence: CASGSSYEQYF. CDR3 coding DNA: TGTGCTAGCGGGAGCTCCTACGAGCAGTACTTC.